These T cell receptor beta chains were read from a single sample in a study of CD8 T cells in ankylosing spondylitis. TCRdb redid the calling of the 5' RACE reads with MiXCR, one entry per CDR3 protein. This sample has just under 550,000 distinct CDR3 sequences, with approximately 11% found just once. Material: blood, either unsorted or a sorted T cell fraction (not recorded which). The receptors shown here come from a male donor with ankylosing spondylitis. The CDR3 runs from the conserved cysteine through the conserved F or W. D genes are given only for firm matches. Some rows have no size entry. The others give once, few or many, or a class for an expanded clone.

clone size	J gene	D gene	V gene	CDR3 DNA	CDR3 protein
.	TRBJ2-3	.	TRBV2	TGTGCCAGCAGTGAAGCGGTCAGGACAGATACGCAGTATTTT	CASSEAVRTDTQYF
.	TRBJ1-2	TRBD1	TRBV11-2	TGTGCCAGCAGCTTAGATAGACCCGGGACAGGGTCTTATGGCTACACCTTC	CASSLDRPGTGSYGYTF
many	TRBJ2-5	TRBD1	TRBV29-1	TGCAGCGTTGGACAGGGCAGGAGCTGGGAGACCCAGTACTTC	CSVGQGRSWETQYF
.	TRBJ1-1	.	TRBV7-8	TGTGCCAGCAGCCGACAAACAGGGAACACTGAAGCTTTCTTT	CASSRQTGNTEAFF
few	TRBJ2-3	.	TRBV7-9	TGTGCCAGCAGCCCCCCGCGTAGACCAGATACGCAGTATTTT	CASSPPRRPDTQYF
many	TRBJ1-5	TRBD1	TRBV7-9	TGTGCCAGCAGCTCGACAGGGGATGGTCAGCCCCAGCATTTT	CASSSTGDGQPQHF
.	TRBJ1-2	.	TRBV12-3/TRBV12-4	TGTGCCAGCAGTTCCGGACGGTCTGAAGGCTACACCTTC	CASSSGRSEGYTF
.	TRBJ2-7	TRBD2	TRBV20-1	TGCAGTGCCCCGACTAGCGGGAGGGCGGAGGAAGAGCAGTACTTC	CSAPTSGRAEEEQYF
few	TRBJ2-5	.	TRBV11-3	TGTGCCAGCAGCTTGGGGATTAGCCGGCCAGAGACCCAGTACTTC	CASSLGISRPETQYF
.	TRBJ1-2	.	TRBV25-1	TGTGCCAGCAGCGCGAATTTAGGGGGTAGCTATGGCTACACCTTC	CASSANLGGSYGYTF
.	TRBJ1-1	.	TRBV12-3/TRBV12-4	TGTGCCAGCAGTATTTCACGGGGGGCAGACACTGAAGCTTTCTTT	CASSISRGADTEAFF
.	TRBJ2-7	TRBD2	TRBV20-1	TGCAGTGCAGCATTAACCGGGACTAGCGGGAGGAACGAGCAGTACTTC	CSAALTGTSGRNEQYF
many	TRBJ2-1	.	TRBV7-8	TGTGCCAGCAGCCCAGTACGAGCAGGGAATGAGCAGTTCTTC	CASSPVRAGNEQFF
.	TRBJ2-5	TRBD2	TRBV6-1	TGTGCCAGCAGCCAGGGACTAGTAGGAGAGACCCAGTACTTC	CASSQGLVGETQYF
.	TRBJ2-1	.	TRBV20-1	TGCAGTGCTTCGGAGGGGATTTACAATGAGCAGTTCTTC	CSASEGIYNEQFF
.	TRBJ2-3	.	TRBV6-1	TGTGCCAGCAGTCGTTGGACACGTTCTAGCACAGATACGCAGTATTTT	CASSRWTRSSTDTQYF
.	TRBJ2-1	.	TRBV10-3	TGTGCCATCAGTGAGGGGGCATCGGAGCAGTTCTTC	CAISEGASEQFF
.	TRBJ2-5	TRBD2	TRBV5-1	TGCGCCAGCAGCTTGGCCACGGGGGGAGAGACCCAGTACTTC	CASSLATGGETQYF
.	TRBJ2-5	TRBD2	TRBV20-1	TGCAGTGCTAAAATAGCGGGAGCTGGGAGGGGAGAGACCCAGTACTTC	CSAKIAGAGRGETQYF
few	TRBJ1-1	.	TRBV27	TGTGCCAGCAGTCTAGGCTTGGGGAGGGATGAAGCTTTCTTT	CASSLGLGRDEAFF
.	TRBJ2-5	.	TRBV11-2	TGTGCCAGCAGCTTAGGATTACCCTATCTCGATAAAGAGACCCAGTACTTC	CASSLGLPYLDKETQYF
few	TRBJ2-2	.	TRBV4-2	TGTGCCAGCAGCCGAGATCACACCGGGACTTCGAACACCGGGGAGCTGTTTTTT	CASSRDHTGTSNTGELFF
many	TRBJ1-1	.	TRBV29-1	TGCAGCGTTCGGACACTGAACACTGAAGCTTTCTTT	CSVRTLNTEAFF
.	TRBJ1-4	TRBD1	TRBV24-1	TGTGCCACCAGTGACACTAGGGACAGGGGAGAAAAACTGTTTTTT	CATSDTRDRGEKLFF
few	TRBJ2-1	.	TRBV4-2	TGTGCCAGCAGCCCACTCCGAAGGTCTTTCTCCTACAATGAGCAGTTCTTC	CASSPLRRSFSYNEQFF
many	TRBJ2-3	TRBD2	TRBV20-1	TGCAGTGCTTACGTCGGCGGGAGGTCGGATACGCAGTATTTT	CSAYVGGRSDTQYF
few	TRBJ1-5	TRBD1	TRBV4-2	TGTGCCAGCAGCCATTCAGGGGGGCATAGCAATCAGCCCCAGCATTTT	CASSHSGGHSNQPQHF
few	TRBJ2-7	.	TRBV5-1	TGCGCCAGCAGCGGGCCCGGGGCGGACGAGCAGTACTTC	CASSGPGADEQYF
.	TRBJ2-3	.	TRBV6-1	TGTGCCAGCAGTGGGTGGTGGGGGCTCACAGATACGCAGTATTTT	CASSGWWGLTDTQYF
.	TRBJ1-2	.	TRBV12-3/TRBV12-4	TGTGCCACCGGCGGTCATACTAACTATGGCTACACCTTC	CATGGHTNYGYTF
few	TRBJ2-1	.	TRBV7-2	TGTGCCAGCAGCTTCGTGCGGGAATATGAGCAGTTCTTC	CASSFVREYEQFF
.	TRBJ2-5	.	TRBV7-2	TGTGCCAGCAGCTTTGTAGCAGACCAAGAGACCCAGTACTTC	CASSFVADQETQYF
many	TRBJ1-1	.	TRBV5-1	TGCGCCAGCAGGGAGGGGACGGACACTGAAGCTTTCTTT	CASREGTDTEAFF
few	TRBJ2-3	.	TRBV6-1	TGTGCCAGCAGTGCGGGAGCCTCAGATACGCAGTATTTT	CASSAGASDTQYF
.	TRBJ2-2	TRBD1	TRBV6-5	TGTGCCAGCAGTAACCGACAGGGGGTCGGCACCGGGGAGCTGTTTTTT	CASSNRQGVGTGELFF
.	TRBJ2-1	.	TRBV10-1	TGCGCCAGCAGTGCATCAGGGGCCACCTACAATGAGCAGTTCTTC	CASSASGATYNEQFF
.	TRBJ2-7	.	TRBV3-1	TGTGCCAGCAGCCAGCCACCTGCGGACGAGCAGTACTTC	CASSQPPADEQYF
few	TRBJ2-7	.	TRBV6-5	TGTGCCAGCAGTTCATTCGACGGCTACGAGCAGTACTTC	CASSSFDGYEQYF
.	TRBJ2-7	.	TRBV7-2	TGTGCCAGCAGCTTAGTCCGTGTTTCCTACGAGCAGTACTTC	CASSLVRVSYEQYF
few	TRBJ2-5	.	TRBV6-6	TGTGCCAGCAGTTACGGTCTGGAGACCCAGTACTTC	CASSYGLETQYF
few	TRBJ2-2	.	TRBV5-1	TGCGCCAGCAGCCCCGGAGGGGGCCGGGAGCTGTTTTTT	CASSPGGGRELFF
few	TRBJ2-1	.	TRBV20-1	TGCAGTGCTCGGCCTAGCCACAATGAGCAGTTCTTC	CSARPSHNEQFF
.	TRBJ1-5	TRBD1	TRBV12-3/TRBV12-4	TGTGCCAGCAGTGGAGCGGGCTCGGGACAGCTCAATCAGCCCCAGCATTTT	CASSGAGSGQLNQPQHF
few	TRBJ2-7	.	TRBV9	TGTGCCAGCAGGGGCAACTCCTACGAGCAGTACTTC	CASRGNSYEQYF